The clone carrying this T cell receptor (beta chain) was seen many times. The antigen is unknown. This sample is drawn from a study of response to subunit inactivated influenza vaccine. Germline CDR1 reads MNHEY; CDR2 reads SMNVEV (reference sequence). The CDR3 consists of 14 residues. Trimming removed 3 bases from V and 3 bases from J, with 11 bases in between. TCRdb fed the RT-PCR reads into MiXCR, producing one record per CDR3 protein. The sample includes approximately 570,000 distinct CDR3 sequences, around 8% of them seen just once. Findings and limits, study-wide: The authors offered the suggestion that each seasonal influenza vaccination recruits few new T cells.

The specimen comprised PBMCs from blood, sampled around 25 months after vaccination. This rearrangement joins TRBV27 to TRBJ2-5; D is possibly TRBD2 (6 bases). The sequence was obtained from a man aged 50-75 years who received an inactivated influenza vaccine. The CDR3 region is CASSLQGGEETQYF. CDR3 nucleotides: TGTGCCAGCAGTTTGCAAGGCGGGGAAGAGACCCAGTACTTC.